The 17 T cell receptor beta chains reported below all come from one sample, sequenced in a study of T cell repertoires in cytomegalovirus infection. TCRdb ran MiXCR on the reads and lists one entry per CDR3 protein. The repertoire holds hundreds of thousands of distinct CDR3 sequences, 20% to 25% seen once, with 7.5% to 9% in the top ten. The sample consisted of CD8+ T cells from PBMCs. The receptors come from a human donor in good health (CMV status not recorded). Some clones in this sample may be carry-over from other donors' samples.

This clonotype has just a few counts. The chain recombines TRBV6-2 or TRBV6-3 with TRBJ2-7; perhaps TRBD2 as D (6 bases). The germline V gene has CDR1 MNHEY and CDR2 SVGEGT. The CDR3 is made up of 14 amino acids. The V end lost 0 bases, the J end lost 3 bases, and 9 bases lay between the germline ends. CDR3 region: CASSYSEGLYEQYV. CDR3 bases: TGTGCCAGCAGTTACTCGGAGGGGCTCTACGAGCAGTACGTC.

At least ten counts were recorded for this clonotype. The chain carries TRBV7-9 and TRBJ2-1, with 7 positions matching TRBD1. This CDR3 region has 14 residues. Germline CDR1 is SEHNR and CDR2 is FQNEAQ (reference sequence). V was pared by 2 bases and J by 6 bases, with 4 bases of the junction left unmatched. CDR3 DNA sequence: TGTGCCAGCAGCTTAACAGGGGAGTTCAATGAGCAGTTCTTC. This sequence encodes CASSLTGEFNEQFF.

This clonotype was picked up many times. V is TRBV12-3 or TRBV12-4 and J is TRBJ2-1, with no clear D. The V end lost 1 base, the J end lost 5 bases, and 6 bases lay between the germline ends. The CDR3 is 13 residues long. CDR3 residues: CASSLGVNNEQFF. The CDR3 bases are TGTGCCAGCAGTTTAGGAGTTAACAATGAGCAGTTCTTC.

This clonotype was picked up many times. CDR3 amino acids: CASSLSGGAGAGELFF. In DNA form, the CDR3 reads TGTGCCAGCAGCCTTAGCGGGGGGGCCGGGGCCGGGGAGCTGTTTTTT. This rearrangement joins TRBV7-2 to TRBJ2-2, with 11 bases aligning to TRBD2. The CDR3 contains 16 residues. CDR1 and CDR2 (germline): SGHTA, FQGNSA. V was clipped by 5 bases and J by 6 bases; unmatched bases: 8.

This clonotype has more than one count but fewer than ten. The chain joins TRBV7-8 to TRBJ1-1; 8 bases align to TRBD1. Per the germline V gene, CDR1 is SGHVS and CDR2 is FQNEAQ. V shed 6 bases, J shed 0 bases, and the junction held 30 bases outside the gene matches. The CDR3 sequence is 23 residues long. The CDR3 DNA follows: TGTGCCAGCAGTCGCCGGGTAGGGGGACAGGCACTCCCCGAGCAGGGTATGAACACTGAAGCTTTCTTT. It codes for CASSRRVGGQALPEQGMNTEAFF.

Worth noting for this clonotype: This clone may be a read error of a much larger clone one base away. The V call is TRBV7-9, the J call TRBJ2-2; 9 nucleotides match TRBD1. This CDR3 region has 15 residues. V trimming: 10 bases; J trimming: 7 bases; junction bases outside the gene matches: 13. The germline gives CDR1 SEHNR, CDR2 FQNEAQ (reference sequence). CDR3: CATRDRAISSGELFF. CDR3 DNA sequence: TGTGCCACCAGGGACAGGGCGATTTCAAGCGGGGAGCTGTTTTTT.

This rearrangement joins TRBV7-9 to TRBJ1-2; 9 positions agree with TRBD1. The CDR3 contains 14 residues. The ends lost 5 bases at V and 8 bases at J; junction bases unmatched: 9. The V gene's germline CDR1 is SEHNR and CDR2 FQNEAQ (reference sequence). The CDR3 nucleotides read TGTGCCAGCAGCGCTATCGGGACAGGGAACGGCTACACCTTC. Protein sequence: CASSAIGTGNGYTF.

This clonotype was detected many times. The rearrangement links TRBV7-6 to TRBJ2-5, with TRBD2 identical over 8 bases. This CDR3 region has 18 residues. V lost 0 bases and J lost 1; bases outside the gene matches: 10. In germline, CDR1 is SGHVS, CDR2 FNYEAQ. The CDR3 bases are TGTGCCAGCAGCTTAGCGCATAGGCGGGGGGCTACCCAAGAGACCCAGTACTTC. This codes for CASSLAHRRGATQETQYF.

V gene TRBV19 combines with J gene TRBJ1-1; D remains ambiguous. This CDR3 has 17 residues. Germline loops: CDR1 LNHDA, CDR2 SQIVND (reference sequence). V gave up 4 bases and J gave up 0 bases, with 18 bases separating them. The CDR3 sequence: CASSTIPNRHLNTEAFF. The CDR3 bases are TGTGCCAGTAGTACCATACCTAATAGACATTTGAACACTGAAGCTTTCTTT.

V is TRBV11-2 and J is TRBJ1-2; D not certain. V was trimmed by 5 bases and J by 4 bases, leaving 5 bases between them. This CDR3 has 11 residues. Germline CDR1 is SGHAT and CDR2 is FQNNGV. The CDR3 loop is CASSNTYGYTF. The DNA for the CDR3 is TGTGCCAGCAGCAACACCTATGGCTACACCTTC.

The chain is built from TRBV14 and TRBJ2-1, with D possibly TRBD1 on 5 matching bases. Germline CDR1 SGHDN, CDR2 FVKESK. V was pared by 1 base and J by 4 bases, with 17 bases between. This CDR3 spans 17 amino acids. The CDR3 DNA is TGTGCCAGCAGCCAAGTATTGGACAAACCTTCTTACAATGAGCAGTTCTTC. Its translation: CASSQVLDKPSYNEQFF.

The chain employs TRBV6-1 and TRBJ2-7, with a possible D match to TRBD2 (6 bases). The V end lost 6 bases, the J end lost 3 bases, and 15 bases lay between the germline ends. This CDR3 is built from 14 residues. The germline CDR1 and CDR2 sequences are MNHNS and SASEGT. The CDR3 nucleotides are TGTGCCAGCAGGGGCTTGCGGGGCGACTACGAGCAGTACTTC. Protein product: CASRGLRGDYEQYF.

This clonotype was seen ten or more times. The chain carries TRBV7-6 and TRBJ1-2, with 9 bases aligning to TRBD1. Looked up from germline, CDR1 is SGHVS and CDR2 is FNYEAQ. J lost 7 bases, V lost 5 bases, and 8 bases had no gene match. The CDR3 is made up of 14 amino acids. CDR3 nucleotide sequence: TGTGCCAGCAGCCCTGGGACAGGGCCGACTGGCTACACCTTC. Its translation is CASSPGTGPTGYTF.

This clonotype was observed a handful of times. This sequence joins TRBV10-3 and TRBJ2-3, with D possibly matching TRBD2 (5 bases). Germline V gives CDR1 ENHRY, CDR2 SYGVKD. The CDR3 has 15 amino acids. Trimming removed 2 bases from V and 4 bases from J, with 13 bases in between. In DNA, the CDR3 is TGTGCCATCAGTGAGAGTGGCGGAGGAGCAGATACGCAGTATTTT. Translated, it gives CAISESGGGADTQYF.

Worth noting for this clonotype: A read error may account for a junction end that differs from germline. The chain carries TRBV15 and TRBJ2-6, with unresolved D. CDR3 length: 17 amino acids. CDR1 is LNHNV, CDR2 YYDKDF, per germline (reference sequence). The CDR3 DNA reads as TGTGCCACCACTCAAATGTCTGGGTTCTCTGGGGTCAACGTCCTGACTTTC. It codes for CATTQMSGFSGVNVLTF.

There are a few counts of this clonotype. The rearrangement uses TRBV2 and TRBJ2-2; D ambiguous. The CDR3 is made up of 14 amino acids. The germline gives CDR1 SNHLY, CDR2 FYNNEI. The ends were cut back, 4 bases at V and 4 bases at J, with 10 bases in the middle. CDR3 residues: CASSVYDSTGELFF. The CDR3 DNA follows: TGTGCCAGCAGTGTGTACGATTCCACCGGGGAGCTGTTTTTT.

The chain carries TRBV20-1 and TRBJ2-7; D possibly corresponds to TRBD2 (5 bases). CDR1 and CDR2 from the germline V gene are DFQATT and SNEGSKA (reference sequence). There are 13 residues in the CDR3. The V gene lost 5 bases and the J gene lost 3 bases, with 14 bases spanning the gap. The CDR3 protein is CSALAELNYEQYF. The DNA of the CDR3 is TGCAGTGCTCTAGCCGAGTTAAACTACGAGCAGTACTTC.